The rows below give T cell receptor beta chains drawn from one sample of a study of blood T cell repertoires in COVID-19. Produced via immunoSEQ multiplex PCR; TCRdb's table is partial and in-frame only. The sample holds about 400,000 clones, roughly 90% seen once. Sequencing was performed on PBMCs or T cells enriched from blood (not recorded which). These receptors came from a woman in her twenties or thirties who had recovered from COVID-19. Each CDR3 is given with its conserved first and last residue. A D gene is named only where the DNA matches it firmly. The size field is filled for only some rows; it gives once, few, many or a size class.

D: TRBD2; V: TRBV7-2; size: NA; J: TRBJ2-7; CDR3: CASSLDLSSGTYEQYF; DNA: TGTGCCAGCAGCTTAGACCTATCTAGCGGTACCTACGAGCAGTACTTC
D: NA; V: TRBV7-6; size: NA; J: TRBJ2-5; CDR3: CASSGGVRRGTQYF; DNA: TGTGCCAGCAGCGGAGGAGTGCGGCGGGGGACCCAGTACTTC
D: NA; V: TRBV4-1; size: NA; J: TRBJ1-3; CDR3: CASSQDRSHYGNTIYF; DNA: TGCGCCAGCAGCCAAGATCGATCCCACTATGGAAACACCATATATTTT
D: TRBD1; V: TRBV28; size: NA; J: TRBJ2-7; CDR3: CAIALRDSYYEQYF; DNA: TGTGCCATCGCGCTCCGGGACAGCTACTACGAGCAGTACTTC
D: TRBD2; V: TRBV19; size: NA; J: TRBJ2-1; CDR3: CASSIVAGGRSEQFF; DNA: TGTGCCAGTAGTATAGTAGCGGGGGGGCGTAGTGAGCAGTTCTTC
D: NA; V: TRBV5-5; size: NA; J: TRBJ2-3; CDR3: CASSPRATDTDTQYF; DNA: TGTGCCAGCAGCCCCCGGGCGACAGACACAGATACGCAGTATTTT
D: NA; V: TRBV12-3/TRBV12-4; size: NA; J: TRBJ2-7; CDR3: CASSFDRDEQYF; DNA: TGTGCCAGCAGCTTCGACCGGGACGAGCAGTACTTC
D: NA; V: TRBV18; size: once; J: TRBJ2-1; CDR3: CASSPFSQRALYNEQFF; DNA: TGTGCCAGCTCACCTTTCTCGCAGCGGGCCTTATACAATGAGCAGTTCTTC
D: TRBD1; V: TRBV18; size: few; J: TRBJ1-6; CDR3: CASSPRTGENSPLHF; DNA: TGTGCCAGCTCACCAAGGACAGGGGAAAATTCACCCCTCCACTTT
D: TRBD1; V: TRBV19; size: NA; J: TRBJ2-7; CDR3: CASSIKGTGTYEQYF; DNA: TGTGCCAGTAGTATTAAAGGGACAGGCACCTACGAGCAGTACTTC
D: NA; V: TRBV28; size: NA; J: TRBJ1-5; CDR3: CASSFEARPQHF; DNA: TGTGCCAGCAGTTTCGAAGCGAGGCCCCAGCATTTT
D: NA; V: TRBV4-1; size: NA; J: TRBJ2-5; CDR3: CASSQVGGGRQETQYF; DNA: TGCGCCAGCAGCCAAGTTGGGGGGGGGCGGCAAGAGACCCAGTACTTC
D: NA; V: TRBV15; size: NA; J: TRBJ2-5; CDR3: CATSSAVTGVSETQYF; DNA: TGTGCCACCAGCAGCGCAGTAACGGGAGTATCAGAGACCCAGTACTTC
D: TRBD2; V: TRBV24-1; size: NA; J: TRBJ2-1; CDR3: CATSGLAGSSYNEQFF; DNA: TGTGCCACCAGTGGTTTAGCGGGTAGCTCCTACAATGAGCAGTTCTTC
D: NA; V: TRBV19; size: NA; J: TRBJ1-3; CDR3: CASSMLEHISGNTIYF; DNA: TGTGCCAGTAGTATGTTGGAGCATATCTCTGGAAACACCATATATTTT
D: TRBD1; V: TRBV6-1; size: NA; J: TRBJ1-1; CDR3: CASSEEETGATEAFF; DNA: TGTGCCAGCAGTGAAGAAGAGACAGGGGCCACTGAAGCTTTCTTT
D: TRBD1; V: TRBV5-1; size: once; J: TRBJ2-2; CDR3: CASSRQGITGELFF; DNA: TGCGCCAGCAGCCGACAGGGGATAACCGGGGAGCTGTTTTTT
D: NA; V: TRBV19; size: once; J: TRBJ2-7; CDR3: CASSMGRPYEQYF; DNA: TGTGCCAGTAGTATGGGCAGGCCCTACGAGCAGTACTTC
D: TRBD1; V: TRBV25-1; size: NA; J: TRBJ2-7; CDR3: CASSDGTGGFHEQYF; DNA: TGTGCCAGCAGTGACGGGACAGGGGGCTTCCACGAGCAGTACTTC
D: TRBD1; V: TRBV6-2/TRBV6-3; size: NA; J: TRBJ1-5; CDR3: CASSSGTGYQPQHF; DNA: TGTGCCAGCAGTTCAGGGACAGGGTATCAGCCCCAGCATTTT
D: TRBD1; V: TRBV5-1; size: few; J: TRBJ1-1; CDR3: CASSTGQGGYEAFF; DNA: TGCGCCAGCAGCACGGGACAGGGCGGCTATGAAGCTTTCTTT
D: TRBD2; V: TRBV5-4; size: NA; J: TRBJ2-3; CDR3: CASSSPRGLAVGTDTQYF; DNA: TGTGCCAGCAGCTCTCCCCGGGGACTAGCGGTGGGAACAGATACGCAGTATTTT
D: TRBD2; V: TRBV6-4; size: NA; J: TRBJ2-2; CDR3: CASSDSTSGDTGELFF; DNA: TGTGCCAGCAGTGACTCTACTAGCGGAGACACCGGGGAGCTGTTTTTT
D: NA; V: TRBV9; size: NA; J: TRBJ1-1; CDR3: CASSVAQNTEAFF; DNA: TGTGCCAGCAGCGTGGCACAGAACACTGAAGCTTTCTTT
D: TRBD2; V: TRBV18; size: once; J: TRBJ2-1; CDR3: CASSPLSGVYNEQFF; DNA: TGTGCCAGCTCACCATTAAGCGGGGTTTACAATGAGCAGTTCTTC
D: TRBD2; V: TRBV9; size: NA; J: TRBJ2-5; CDR3: CASSASTSGSGETQYF; DNA: TGTGCCAGCAGCGCCTCAACTAGCGGGAGCGGAGAGACCCAGTACTTC
D: TRBD1; V: TRBV7-2; size: NA; J: TRBJ2-5; CDR3: CASSFGQGRETQYF; DNA: TGTGCCAGCAGCTTCGGACAGGGACGGGAGACCCAGTACTTC
D: TRBD1; V: TRBV5-1; size: once; J: TRBJ1-4; CDR3: CASSKGAGEKLFF; DNA: TGCGCCAGCAGTAAGGGGGCGGGTGAAAAACTGTTTTTT
D: NA; V: TRBV19; size: NA; J: TRBJ1-1; CDR3: CASSIGDGGYTEAFF; DNA: TGTGCCAGTAGTATAGGAGACGGAGGGTACACTGAAGCTTTCTTT
D: TRBD1; V: TRBV5-1; size: NA; J: TRBJ1-4; CDR3: CASSYFGQGGEKLFF; DNA: TGCGCCAGCAGCTACTTCGGACAGGGCGGTGAAAAACTGTTTTTT
D: TRBD1; V: TRBV6-5; size: NA; J: TRBJ2-7; CDR3: CASSSRDRGPEQYF; DNA: TGTGCCAGCAGCTCCCGGGACAGGGGACCCGAGCAGTACTTC
D: TRBD1; V: TRBV28; size: NA; J: TRBJ1-6; CDR3: CASTRDSSNYNSPLHF; DNA: TGTGCCAGCACCCGGGACAGCTCAAACTATAATTCACCCCTCCACTTT
D: TRBD2; V: TRBV2; size: NA; J: TRBJ2-1; CDR3: CASKVESGNNEQFF; DNA: TGTGCCAGCAAGGTGGAGAGCGGGAACAATGAGCAGTTCTTC
D: NA; V: TRBV3-1/TRBV3-2; size: NA; J: TRBJ1-1; CDR3: CASSHDITPMNTEAFF; DNA: TGTGCCAGCAGCCACGACATCACCCCCATGAACACTGAAGCTTTCTTT
D: NA; V: TRBV5-1; size: NA; J: TRBJ2-1; CDR3: CASSLATGSYNEQFF; DNA: TGCGCCAGCAGCTTGGCCACAGGCTCCTACAATGAGCAGTTCTTC
D: TRBD1; V: TRBV9; size: NA; J: TRBJ1-2; CDR3: CASSETGTANYGYTF; DNA: TGTGCCAGCAGCGAAACCGGGACAGCTAACTATGGCTACACCTTC
D: NA; V: TRBV2; size: NA; J: TRBJ1-6; CDR3: CASSGQLSGNSPLHF; DNA: TGTGCCAGCAGCGGACAATTATCCGGGAATTCACCCCTCCACTTT